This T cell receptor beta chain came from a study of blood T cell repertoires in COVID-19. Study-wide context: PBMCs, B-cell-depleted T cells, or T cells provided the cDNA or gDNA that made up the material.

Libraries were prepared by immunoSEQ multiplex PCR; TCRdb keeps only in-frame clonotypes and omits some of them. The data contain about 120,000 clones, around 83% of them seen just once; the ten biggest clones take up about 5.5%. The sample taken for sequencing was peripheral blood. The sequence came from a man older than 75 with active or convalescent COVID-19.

The CDR3 DNA sequence: TGTGCCAGCAGCTTAATTGGGGGGGCTGCGGGAAACACCATATATTTT. Translating gives CASSLIGGAAGNTIYF. This chain connects TRBV7-2 to TRBJ1-3, with a possible D match to TRBD1 (6 bases). In germline, CDR1 is SGHTA, CDR2 FQGNSA. Trimming stripped 2 bases from V and 4 bases from J, with 15 bases between. This CDR3 spans 16 amino acids.